This T cell receptor (beta chain) was identified in a study of blood T cells in healthy people across ages. The study, taken as a whole, reports: Leaving the PBMCs unsorted stopped any conclusive comparison of naive versus antigen-experienced cells. More naive CD4+ cells and higher diversity were found in long-lived than in aged donors.

CDR1 and CDR2 from the germline V gene are SQVTM and ANQGSEA. This CDR3 is 18 amino acids long. Through a sample-barcoded 5' primer and a J-beta primer mix, a second PCR was run for about 6 to 11 cycles. TCRdb passed the 5' RACE reads through MiXCR, listing each CDR3 protein once. The repertoire includes about 1.4 million distinct CDR3 sequences, roughly 59% of them detected once, and about 6.7% sits in the top ten. As to this clonotype: Its antigen is not identified.

V gene TRBV29-1 combines with J gene TRBJ2-7, with TRBD2 matching over 14 bases. The J call may be wrong; the DNA end is better matched by TRBJ2-4. The sequenced sample consisted of blood. This receptor was taken from a young man in good health. The CDR3 region is CSVEGLAGEEGRVNIQYF. The CDR3 bases are TGCAGCGTTGAGGGACTAGCGGGAGAGGAGGGACGGGTGAACATTCAGTACTTC.